The next 3 T cell receptor beta chains were all read from a single sample in a study of OX40 agonist ivuxolimab in advanced cancers. Sequencing used immunoSEQ multiplex PCR; TCRdb keeps in-frame clones, though not all of them. The sample consists of more than 80,000 clones, about 90% of them appearing once. The material was CD4+ or CD8+ T cells sorted from blood, obtained in a trial of the OX40 agonist ivuxolimab. These receptors all stem from an adult with an advanced solid tumor such as melanoma, head and neck, liver or kidney cancer.

CDR3 region: CASSLTGQNEQFF. The CDR3 DNA follows: TGTGCCAGCAGCTTGACAGGGCAAAATGAGCAGTTCTTC. The V call is TRBV11-2, the J call TRBJ2-1, with 7 bases aligning to TRBD1. Looked up from germline, CDR1 is SGHAT and CDR2 is FQNNGV. This CDR3 has 13 residues. J gave up 7 bases and V 3 bases, and 3 bases lay outside the gene matches. Full variable domain (outside the CDR3, taken from reference TRBV11-2 and TRBJ2-1): EAGVAQSPRYKIIEKRQSVAFWCNPISGHATLYWYQQILGQGPKLLIQFQNNGVVDDSQLPKDRFSAERLKGVDSTLKIQPAKLEDSAVYLCASSLTGQNEQFFGPGTRLTVL.

The gene calls are TRBV18 and TRBJ2-5; 12 bases are a match to TRBD2. Germline assignment: CDR1 KGHSH and CDR2 LQKENI. J lost 5 bases, V lost 3 bases, and 4 bases had no gene match. The CDR3 loop spans 15 amino acids. The CDR3 loop is CASSPTSGSRETQYF. CDR3 in DNA: TGTGCCAGCTCACCGACTAGCGGGAGTCGGGAGACCCAGTACTTC.

The rearrangement links TRBV11-2 to TRBJ2-3; D unclear. CDR1 and CDR2 from the germline V gene are SGHAT and FQNNGV. The V and J ends lost 3 bases and 4 bases respectively, with 8 bases between them. CDR3 length equals 13 residues. CDR3 protein: CASSFLVADTQYF. The DNA of the CDR3 is TGTGCCAGCAGCTTTCTGGTGGCAGATACGCAGTATTTT.